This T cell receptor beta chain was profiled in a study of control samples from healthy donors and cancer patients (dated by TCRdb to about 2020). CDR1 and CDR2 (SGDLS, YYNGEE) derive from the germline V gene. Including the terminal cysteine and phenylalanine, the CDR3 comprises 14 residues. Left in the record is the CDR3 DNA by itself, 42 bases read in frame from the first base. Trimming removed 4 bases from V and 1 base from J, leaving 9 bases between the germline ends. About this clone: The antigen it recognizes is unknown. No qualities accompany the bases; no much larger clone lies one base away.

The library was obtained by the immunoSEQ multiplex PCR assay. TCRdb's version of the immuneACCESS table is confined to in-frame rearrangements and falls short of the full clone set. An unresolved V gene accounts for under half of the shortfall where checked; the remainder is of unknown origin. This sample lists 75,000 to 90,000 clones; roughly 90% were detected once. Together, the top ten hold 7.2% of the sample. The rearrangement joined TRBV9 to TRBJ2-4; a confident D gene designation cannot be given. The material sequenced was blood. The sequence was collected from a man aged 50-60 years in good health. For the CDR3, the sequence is CASSTTSAKNIQYF. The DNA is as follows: TGTGCCAGCAGCACCACCAGTGCCAAAAACATTCAGTACTTC. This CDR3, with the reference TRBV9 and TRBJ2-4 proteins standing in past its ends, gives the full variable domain DSGVTQTPKHLITATGQRVTLRCSPRSGDLSVYWYQQSLDQGLQFLIQYYNGEERAKGNILERFSAQQFPDLHSELNLSSLELGDSALYFCASSTTSAKNIQYFGAGTRLSVL.